Each of the 32 T cell receptor beta chains below was sequenced from the same sample in a study of blood T cells in healthy people across ages. Next came a second PCR, run for 7 to 11 cycles, which used a sample-barcoded 5' primer along with a J-beta primer mix. TCRdb passed the 5' RACE reads through MiXCR, listing each CDR3 protein once. The sample holds some 760,000 distinct CDR3 sequences, roughly 25% seen once. These records were also assigned to another study, of T cells of mothers and their children.

Material for sequencing was blood. The receptor source for this set is a boy younger than 18 in good health.

The rearrangement uses TRBV7-2 and TRBJ2-5; D is unresolved. Germline V gene sequence: CDR1 SGHTA, CDR2 FQGNSA. There are 13 residues in the CDR3. Deletions cut 3 bases from V and 3 bases from J, with 8 bases between. The CDR3 nucleotides read TGTGCCAGCAGCTTTAGTACGAAAGAGACCCAGTACTTC. Translated, it gives CASSFSTKETQYF.

This clonotype was picked up a small number of times. Sequence at one end of the junction differs from germline and may be a read error. The chain carries TRBV10-1 and TRBJ2-5; possible D gene TRBD2, 6 bases. CDR3 size: 18 residues. Germline lookup yields CDR1 WNHNN and CDR2 SYGVQD (reference sequence). CDR3 nucleotide sequence: TGCGCCAGCAGTGAGGGGGTAGGGCTAGCGCTACGAGGGGAGACCCAGGACTTC. Translated: CASSEGVGLALRGETQDF.

This clonotype was recorded a few times. The gene calls are TRBV3-1 and TRBJ2-7, with 7 bases that match TRBD2. The CDR3 spans 12 residues. V lost 8 bases to trimming and J lost 3 bases; unmatched junction nucleotides: 4. Per germline, CDR1 LGHDT and CDR2 YNNKEL (reference sequence). CDR3 nucleotides: TGTGCCAGCCATGGGGGGGGCTACGAGCAGTACTTC. Its translation: CASHGGGYEQYF.

This clonotype has more than one count but fewer than ten. The J gene is TRBJ2-2, the V gene TRBV12-3 or TRBV12-4; D is unresolved. Trimming took off 7 bases at V and 4 bases at J, with 10 bases between the two ends. This CDR3 is built from 13 residues. The CDR3 loop is CASTHRITGELFF. As DNA, the CDR3 is TGTGCCAGCACCCATCGTATCACCGGGGAGCTGTTTTTT.

The rearrangement uses TRBV6-1 and TRBJ2-3, with D perhaps matching TRBD1 (5 bases). The length of the CDR3 is 13 residues. The germline CDR1 and CDR2 sequences are MNHNS and SASEGT. V was pared by 4 bases and J by 3 bases, with 8 bases between. CDR3 loop: CASSGGRTDTQYF. CDR3 nucleotide sequence: TGTGCCAGCAGTGGGGGCCGAACAGATACGCAGTATTTT.

The V call is TRBV20-1, the J call TRBJ2-3; the match to TRBD2 covers 14 bases. CDR1 is DFQATT, CDR2 SNEGSKA, per germline (reference sequence). Unmatched junction bases numbered 7, after V lost 6 bases and J lost 5 bases. CDR3 size: 15 residues. For the CDR3, the DNA is TGCAGTGCAAGCCCGACTAGCGGGGGGGTAGATACGCAGTATTTT. Translating gives CSASPTSGGVDTQYF.

The table lists this clonotype with a few counts. The genes are TRBV12-3 or TRBV12-4 and TRBJ1-1; D remains ambiguous. Between the trimmed V and J ends, which lost 3 bases and 0 bases, there was a span of 8 bases. The CDR3 extends over 14 amino acids. DNA for the CDR3: TGTGCCAGCAGTTTCGCGGGCATGAACACTGAAGCTTTCTTT. Protein sequence: CASSFAGMNTEAFF.

This rearrangement joins TRBV25-1 to TRBJ2-5; 7 bases fit TRBD1. Trimming removed 3 bases from V and 1 base from J; junction bases left unmatched: 5. The CDR3 sequence is 15 residues long. Germline loops: CDR1 MGHDK, CDR2 SYGVNS. The CDR3 reads CASSDQDRVQETQYF. The CDR3 bases are TGTGCCAGCAGTGATCAAGACAGGGTCCAAGAGACCCAGTACTTC.

The rearrangement joins TRBV4-1 to TRBJ2-6; tentatively, D is TRBD1 or TRBD2 (5 bases each). There are 17 residues in the CDR3. Germline V gene sequence: CDR1 MGHRA, CDR2 YSYEKL. V was clipped by 1 base and J by 2 bases, with 12 bases between them. The CDR3 is CASSQVRGEAGANVLTF. As DNA, the CDR3 is TGCGCCAGCAGCCAAGTGAGAGGGGAAGCTGGGGCCAACGTCCTGACTTTC.

This clonotype was counted once. The gene calls are TRBV24-1 and TRBJ2-3, with D tentatively TRBD2 (5 bases). Germline V gene sequence: CDR1 KGHDR, CDR2 SFDVKD. With 1 base removed from V and 5 bases from J, the gap between germline ends came to 12 bases. CDR3 length equals 15 residues. The CDR3: CATSDFTSEGDTQYF. CDR3 in DNA: TGTGCCACCAGTGATTTTACCAGCGAGGGAGATACGCAGTATTTT.

This clonotype turned up a few times. The CDR3 region has the DNA TGTGCCAGCAGCCAAGATCTGAGTGAGCAGTTCTTC. This encodes CASSQDLSEQFF. The J gene is TRBJ2-1, the V gene TRBV14; D is undetermined. Per germline, CDR1 SGHDN and CDR2 FVKESK. The CDR3 sequence is 12 residues long. The V and J ends lost 0 bases and 9 bases respectively, with 6 bases between them. Full variable domain (missing parts from reference TRBV14 and TRBJ2-1): EAGVTQFPSHSVIEKGQTVTLRCDPISGHDNLYWYRRVMGKEIKFLLHFVKESKQDESGMPNNRFLAERTGGTYSTLKVQPAELEDSGVYFCASSQDLSEQFFGPGTRLTVL.

On this clonotype itself: One end of the junction does not line up with germline, which may come from a read error. The chain employs TRBV6-6 and TRBJ1-3; no definite D call. From germline, CDR1 is MNHNY and CDR2 SVGAGI (reference sequence). This CDR3 has 11 amino acids. CDR3 in amino acids: CASGYGNTIYF. The CDR3, as DNA: TGTGCCAGCGGTTATGGAAACACCATATATTTT.

V usage is TRBV4-3 and J usage is TRBJ1-5; D is unclear. V was trimmed by 0 bases and J by 0 bases, leaving 12 bases between them. Germline CDR1 and CDR2: LGHNA and YSLEER. The CDR3 is 17 residues long. CDR3 sequence (DNA): TGCGCCAGCAGCCAAGACAGCTGGCAGGATAGCAATCAGCCCCAGCATTTT. Translating it yields CASSQDSWQDSNQPQHF.

This clonotype showed up just a few times. The chain joins TRBV5-1 to TRBJ1-2; D may be TRBD1 (5 bases). CDR3 length equals 13 residues. Germline V CDR1 and CDR2: SGHRS, YFSETQ. V was pared by 2 bases and J by 8 bases, with 13 bases between. The CDR3 region has the DNA TGCGCCAGCAGCTTAGCAGGGTCAGAAGGCTACACCTTC. Its protein is CASSLAGSEGYTF.

As for this clonotype: Sequence at one end of the junction differs from germline and may be a read error. The rearrangement joins TRBV7-7 to TRBJ2-1; D remains ambiguous. The assigned J gene may be wrong: the sequence end matches TRBJ2-7 better. CDR3 size: 13 residues. CDR1 and CDR2 (germline): SSHAT, FNYEAQ (reference sequence). CDR3 protein: CASSLGPTAEQYF. The CDR3 DNA reads as TGTGCTAGCAGCTTAGGCCCTACCGCCGAGCAGTACTTC.

The rearrangement uses TRBV29-1 and TRBJ1-1; D is undetermined. Germline values: CDR1 SQVTM, CDR2 ANQGSEA. The V end was cut by 6 bases, the J end by 1 base, with 9 bases between. The CDR3 runs 12 residues. The CDR3 DNA follows: TGCAGCGTCCGACGACAGAACACTGAAGCTTTCTTT. Translating it yields CSVRRQNTEAFF.

This clonotype has just a few counts. The chain is built from TRBV6-5 and TRBJ2-5; 7 bases agree with TRBD2. Judging by the DNA end, TRBJ2-7 fits better; the J call may be wrong. The CDR3 is 15 residues long. Germline CDR1 MNHEY, CDR2 SVGAGI. Here the CDR3 DNA reads TGTGCCAGCAGTTACTCCGCCCGGGGGGCCTACGAGCAGTACTTC. Translating gives CASSYSARGAYEQYF.

The V and J genes are TRBV24-1 and TRBJ2-5; 10 bases align to TRBD2. The J call may be wrong; the DNA end is better matched by TRBJ2-1. Germline-derived CDR1 and CDR2 are KGHDR and SFDVKD. There are 15 residues in the CDR3. CDR3 residues: CATSASSGSINEQFF. As DNA, the CDR3 is TGTGCCACCAGTGCTTCTAGCGGGAGTATCAATGAGCAGTTCTTC.

This clonotype has just a few counts. The chain employs TRBV21-1 and TRBJ2-7; the table calls TRBD2, which could not be checked here. TRBV21-1 is a pseudogene segment. The length of the CDR3 is 14 residues. The CDR3 protein is CASSNSGTSYEQYF. CDR3 DNA sequence: TGTGCCAGCAGCAACTCCGGGACTAGCTACGAGCAGTACTTC.

This clonotype was recorded a few times. The rearrangement links TRBV7-9 to TRBJ1-2; D is unclear. CDR3 length: 14 amino acids. CDR1 and CDR2 from the germline V gene are SEHNR and FQNEAQ (reference sequence). The V end was cut by 7 bases, the J end by 4 bases, with 16 bases between. CDR3 protein: CASIHLTRGYGYTF. CDR3 in DNA: TGTGCCAGCATCCATCTAACACGGGGCTATGGCTACACCTTC.

The chain combines TRBV7-2 with TRBJ2-7; D is possibly TRBD1 (6 bases). The CDR3 has 13 amino acids. The germline CDR1 and CDR2 sequences are SGHTA and FQGNSA. Trimming cost V 4 bases and J 5 bases, with 12 bases left between them. The CDR3 loop reads CASSSQGLNEQYF. The DNA for the CDR3 is TGTGCCAGCAGCTCACAGGGTTTAAACGAGCAGTACTTC.

The chain has TRBV29-1 and TRBJ2-1; D is possibly TRBD1 (5 bases). This CDR3 is built from 15 residues. Germline CDR1 and CDR2: SQVTM and ANQGSEA. V was clipped by 8 bases and J by 4 bases, with 21 bases between them. The DNA of the CDR3 is TGCAGCTTCACTCTGGACACTATTGATTACAATGAGCAGTTCTTC. It translates to CSFTLDTIDYNEQFF.

The chain has TRBV3-1 and TRBJ2-7; D call uncertain. Trimming took off 2 bases at V and 5 bases at J, with 16 bases between the two ends. This CDR3 has 15 amino acids. Germline lookup yields CDR1 LGHDT and CDR2 YNNKEL (reference sequence). CDR3 nucleotides: TGTGCCAGCAGCCAACGGAGCGAGGAGCCCAACGAGCAGTACTTC. Translation: CASSQRSEEPNEQYF.

The rearrangement joins TRBV5-1 to TRBJ1-2; D not certain. From germline, CDR1 is SGHRS and CDR2 YFSETQ. The germline V and J ends were trimmed by 1 base and 0 bases, with 13 bases remaining between them. The CDR3 extends over 16 amino acids. The CDR3 spells CASSLLDPRTNYGYTF. For the CDR3, the DNA is TGCGCCAGCAGCTTGCTGGATCCCAGGACTAACTATGGCTACACCTTC.

This clonotype was counted many times. J is TRBJ1-3 and V is TRBV3-1, with D possibly being TRBD1 (5 bases). Germline V gene lookup returns CDR1 LGHDT and CDR2 YNNKEL (reference sequence). The CDR3 has 14 amino acids. V was shortened by 4 bases and J by 1 base, with 8 bases between the two germline ends. The CDR3 loop is CASSPGLSGNTIYF. The CDR3 coding sequence is TGTGCCAGCAGCCCGGGACTATCTGGAAACACCATATATTTT.

This clonotype came up a few times. The CDR3 protein is CASSFESHEQFF. The CDR3 bases are TGTGCCAGCAGCTTCGAAAGTCATGAGCAGTTCTTC. The chain is built from TRBV7-9 and TRBJ2-5; no clear D gene. TRBJ2-1 explains the end of the DNA better; the J call may be wrong. The CDR3 length is 12 residues. CDR1 is SEHNR, CDR2 FQNEAQ, per germline (reference sequence).

This clonotype was picked up one time. The rearrangement joins TRBV4-2 to TRBJ2-5; D is unclear. CDR3 length equals 15 residues. Trimming stripped 0 bases from V and 5 bases from J, with 13 bases between. Germline V CDR1 and CDR2: LGHNA, YNFKEQ. CDR3 amino acids: CASSQEFVPRETQYF. As DNA, the CDR3 is TGTGCCAGCAGCCAAGAATTTGTACCGAGGGAGACCCAGTACTTC.

This clonotype has only a few counts. The rearrangement uses TRBV6-5 and TRBJ2-6; D remains unclear. Germline assignment: CDR1 MNHEY and CDR2 SVGAGI. V was trimmed by 5 bases and J by 0 bases, leaving 8 bases between them. This CDR3 spans 15 amino acids. The CDR3 sequence: CASSRAHSGANVLTF. The CDR3 DNA reads TGTGCCAGCAGTCGCGCACACTCTGGGGCCAACGTCCTGACTTTC.

In its sample, this clonotype was seen a few times. J is TRBJ1-4 and V is TRBV6-5; 7 bases are shared with TRBD1. The CDR3 is made up of 15 amino acids. CDR1 is MNHEY, CDR2 SVGAGI, per germline. With 0 bases clipped from V and 4 bases from J, the junction kept 2 bases outside the gene matches. Here the CDR3 DNA reads TGTGCCAGCAGTTACTCGACAGGGAGTAATGAAAAACTGTTTTTT. Translating it yields CASSYSTGSNEKLFF.

This clonotype was picked up a small number of times. The V and J genes are TRBV7-9 and TRBJ2-2; no clear D. The CDR3 consists of 13 residues. Germline CDR1 is SEHNR and CDR2 is FQNEAQ (reference sequence). With 7 bases removed from V and 3 bases from J, the gap between germline ends came to 9 bases. The CDR3 loop is CASTRSHTGELFF. CDR3 nucleotide sequence: TGTGCCAGCACAAGGTCCCACACCGGGGAGCTGTTTTTT.

This sequence joins TRBV28 and TRBJ2-7, with TRBD2 as a possible D gene (5 bases). V was trimmed by 7 bases and J by 7 bases, leaving 14 bases between them. Germline CDR1 MDHEN, CDR2 SYDVKM. This CDR3 is built from 12 residues. The CDR3 spells CASTTDLLEQYF. CDR3 coding DNA: TGTGCCAGCACCACGGACTTACTTGAGCAGTACTTC. Complete variable domain (other parts from reference TRBV28 and TRBJ2-7): DVKVTQSSRYLVKRTGEKVFLECVQDMDHENMFWYRQDPGLGLRLIYFSYDVKMKEKGDIPEGYSVSREKKERFSLILESASTNQTSMYLCASTTDLLEQYFGPGTRLTVT.

Regarding this clonotype: The junction departs from the called germline gene at one end, perhaps through a read error. V and J are TRBV4-1 and TRBJ2-7; D remains unclear. The CDR3 spans 16 residues. Germline V lookup: CDR1 MGHRA, CDR2 YSYEKL. The CDR3 sequence is CASRQEVQSSSYEQYF. The CDR3 region has the DNA TGCGCCAGCAGACAAGAGGTCCAGTCTAGTTCCTACGAGCAGTACTTC.